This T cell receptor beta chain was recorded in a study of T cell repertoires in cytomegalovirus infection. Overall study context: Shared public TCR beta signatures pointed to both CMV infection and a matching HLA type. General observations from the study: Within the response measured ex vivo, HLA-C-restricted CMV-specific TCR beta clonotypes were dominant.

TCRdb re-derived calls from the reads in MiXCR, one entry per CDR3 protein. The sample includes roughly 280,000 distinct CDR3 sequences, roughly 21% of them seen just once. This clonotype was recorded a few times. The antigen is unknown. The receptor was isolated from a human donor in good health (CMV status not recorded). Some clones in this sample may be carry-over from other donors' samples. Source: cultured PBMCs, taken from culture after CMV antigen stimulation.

The chain's CDR3 is CASSSGTPKQYV. The CDR3 region has the DNA TGTGCCAGCAGTTCTGGGACACCTAAGCAGTACGTC. The chain uses TRBV6-6 and TRBJ2-7, with D possibly TRBD1 on 6 matching bases. The length of the CDR3 is 12 residues. V was shortened by 4 bases and J by 8 bases, with 12 bases between the two germline ends. Germline-derived CDR1 and CDR2 are MNHNY and SVGAGI (reference sequence).